The source of this TCR beta chain is a study of blood T cell repertoires in COVID-19. The wider study: Researchers got acute and convalescent COVID-19 samples from the United States, Italy and Spain.

Per the germline V gene, CDR1 is LGHNA and CDR2 is YSLEER. This CDR3 is built from 17 residues. V lost 0 bases to trimming and J lost 2 bases; unmatched junction nucleotides: 8. Authors' analysis steps: Reference gene primer amplification gave estimated nucleated cell counts. Sequenced by immunoSEQ multiplex PCR; TCRdb stores in-frame clones only, minus some. V and J calls and clone size follow that table, whereas D and trimming were derived from the DNA. The data contain approximately 260,000 clones, 89% of them seen just once; the ten biggest clones take up 4.6%. This rearrangement joins TRBV4-3 to TRBJ2-5; 8 bases are a match to TRBD2. Input material: peripheral blood. This receptor was identified in a woman aged 40-49 years who had recovered from COVID-19. CDR3 loop: CASSQDVASGLQETQYF. The CDR3 DNA follows: TGCGCCAGCAGCCAAGATGTCGCTAGCGGGCTACAAGAGACCCAGTACTTC.